This T cell receptor (beta chain) originates from a study of cytomegalovirus exposure and HLA in healthy donors. Points from the study as a whole: A later look showed TCR association rates differing by HLA locus, highest for DRB1 and lowest for HLA-C. Evidence from a later analysis indicated that most CMV-associated TCR beta chains looked HLA-restricted.

CDR1 is MNHNS and CDR2 is SASEGT in the germline V gene. V lost 7 bases and J lost 3; bases outside the gene matches: 8. The CDR3 consists of 15 residues. Points on this clone: Its specificity is not known.

PCR involved 60 Vbeta and 13 Jbeta primers. Per the original methods: Unique TCR beta chains numbered roughly 84 million in a later analysis, with roughly 9.9 million shared. Measured with immunoSEQ multiplex PCR; TCRdb has only the in-frame clones, and not every one. From that table come the V and J calls and clone size; the DNA was used to work out D and trimming. Of about 200,000 clones listed, less than 85% were seen once; the top ten hold around 0.2%. The receptor's source is a girl aged 2-10 years in good health and CMV-seronegative. What was sequenced was PBMCs. The chain is built from TRBV6-1 and TRBJ2-2; 7 bases align to TRBD1. The CDR3 is CASKQTGSDTGELFF. CDR3 sequence (DNA): TGTGCCAGCAAGCAGACAGGGTCCGACACCGGGGAGCTGTTTTTT.